This T cell receptor beta chain was profiled in a study of T-cell memory formation after mild COVID-19 (dated by TCRdb to the early 2020s). With regard to the full study: Most TCR sequence clusters were specific to one of the two donors. In a couple of donors, T-cell clones that expanded and contracted after mild COVID-19 were followed by sequencing TCRalpha and TCRbeta repertoires longitudinally. The cohort was made up of two young adult volunteers, one female and one male, who were previously healthy.

Sequencing relied on an Illumina NovaSeq 6000. TCRalpha and TCRbeta cDNA libraries were built by 5'RACE with constant-segment primers, adding sample barcodes and unique molecular identifiers. Trizol reagent was used to extract RNA from every sample. Libraries were amplified in two PCR steps, with a second sample barcode and Illumina TruSeq adapters added in the second step. Sequencing of the libraries was done on an Illumina NovaSeq, producing 2 x 150 bp paired-end reads. The original methods were these. Reads were demultiplexed and collapsed into UMI-guided consensus sequences with migec v1.2.7. Using mixcr v2.1.11, UMI consensuses were aligned to TRA and TRB V and J templates and then assembled into clonotypes. Clonotypes were classified as expanded or contracted when called significant by both edgeR and NoisET, with noise models trained on biological replicates. edgeR calls used a false discovery rate-adjusted p below 0.01 and a log2 fold-change threshold of 1. As an exploratory analysis of dynamics, max-normalized trajectories of the 1000 most abundant clonotypes were examined by PCA with hierarchical clustering. The CD4 or CD8 phenotype of responding clones was assigned using the separately sequenced CD4+ and CD8+ repertoires. TCRdb itself trimmed the public reads at Q25 with fastp, ran MiXCR and retained productive beta chains. One record per CDR3 amino acid sequence lists the most common genes and DNA. The authors' filters were not applied to this entry. This sample holds roughly 370,000 distinct CDR3 sequences; about a sixth were observed only once. 20% to 25% of the sample is taken by the ten largest.

From cysteine to phenylalanine, the CDR3 is 15 amino acids long. The CDR3 DNA has 45 bases and is translated from base 1. Looking up the germline V gene yields CDR1 KGHSH and CDR2 LQKENI. Germline trimming amounts to 8 bases on V and 5 bases on J, with 13 as the count of junction bases outside the gene matches. Ficoll-Paque density gradient centrifugation was the method used to isolate PBMCs. General study outcomes and caveats: SARS-CoV-2 specificity was not confirmed for the second-wave clones peaking on day 37. Clones that contracted from day 15 to 85 showed balanced CD4/CD8 phenotypes, whereas a second wave of clones that expanded from day 15 to 37 leaned towards CD4+. The study covered only a couple of mild cases, and larger cohorts including severe cases with pre-infection samples were considered necessary. Contracting CD4+ clones were located mainly in the CM and EM memory subsets, whereas CD8+ clones were found to be enriched in EMRA. Some responding clones were detected in pre-infection memory, which suggested that pre-existing cross-reactive memory T cells had joined the SARS-CoV-2 response.

This clonotype was found a few times. Its recognized antigen is unknown. No base qualities exist here, and no much larger clone lies one base off it. This clonotype originated in a man between 18 and 35 years old who had mild COVID-19 (a few samples of this study predate the infection). The sample titles of this study are shuffled in the database, so cell type and time point are left out; the donor was told from shared clones. The chain uses TRBV18 and TRBJ1-1, and 8 junctional nucleotides match TRBD1. The sample comprised PBMCs or a T cell subset sorted from them (not recorded which). The CDR3 protein sequence reads: CASLTESRQGTEAFF. At the DNA level, the sequence is TGTGCCAGCCTCACAGAGTCCAGACAGGGGACTGAAGCTTTCTTT.